Below, 12 T cell receptor beta chains from the same sample are listed, as sequenced in a study of blood T cells in healthy people across ages. Together with a sample-barcoded 5' primer, a J-beta primer mix was included in a second PCR lasting about 6 to 11 cycles. TCRdb reanalysed the 5' RACE reads using MiXCR and keeps one entry per CDR3 protein. The sample lists around 780,000 distinct CDR3 sequences; roughly 25% were seen once. In addition, the sample was reused for a study of T cells of mothers and their children.

Sequenced sample: blood. The receptor source for this set is a boy between 5 and 17 years old in good health.

The chain combines TRBV14 with TRBJ2-3; the D gene is possibly TRBD1 (7 bases). There are 15 residues in the CDR3. The V end lost 3 bases, the J end lost 5 bases, and 15 bases lay between the germline ends. Germline V gives CDR1 SGHDN, CDR2 FVKESK. The CDR3 nucleotides are TGTGCCAGCAGCCAGGTGGAGGGGGCTGTAGATACGCAGTATTTT. Its translation: CASSQVEGAVDTQYF.

The chain carries TRBV14 and TRBJ1-1, with D perhaps TRBD1 (5 bases). This CDR3 is 13 amino acids long. V lost 2 bases and J 7 bases, leaving 11 bases between the germline ends. The germline gives CDR1 SGHDN, CDR2 FVKESK. The CDR3 reads CASSQYRTGEAFF. CDR3 DNA: TGTGCCAGCAGCCAATACAGGACCGGTGAAGCTTTCTTT.

The CDR3 region has the DNA TGTGCCAGCAGTATTCGGACAGGAGGAACTGGAAACACCATATATTTT. The encoded protein is CASSIRTGGTGNTIYF. The chain recombines TRBV28 with TRBJ1-3; 7 positions match TRBD1. This CDR3 has 16 amino acids. From germline, CDR1 is MDHEN and CDR2 SYDVKM. Unmatched junction bases numbered 9, after V lost 5 bases and J lost 2 bases.

The gene calls are TRBV18 and TRBJ2-1; 10 positions agree with TRBD2. The CDR3 totals 15 residues. V lost 4 bases and J lost 7; bases outside the gene matches: 7. Germline V CDR1 and CDR2: KGHSH, LQKENI. The CDR3, as DNA: TGTGCCAGCTCACTAGGCGAAGCGGGGGGGAATGAGCAGTTCTTC. Its translation: CASSLGEAGGNEQFF.

For the CDR3, the DNA is TGCAGCGTTGTTGAGGGACCCAAAGGGTACAATGAGCAGTTCTTC. Translating it yields CSVVEGPKGYNEQFF. The rearrangement uses TRBV29-1 and TRBJ2-1; D tentatively reads TRBD1 or TRBD2 (5 bases each). The CDR3 loop spans 15 amino acids. The ends were cut back, 4 bases at V and 4 bases at J, with 17 bases in the middle. In germline, CDR1 is SQVTM, CDR2 ANQGSEA.

This clonotype was observed a few times. This chain connects TRBV5-1 to TRBJ1-1; 8 bases map to TRBD1. Germline CDR1 is SGHRS and CDR2 is YFSETQ. The CDR3 sequence is 14 residues long. Germline trimming cut 4 bases from V and 4 bases from J; bases unmatched to any gene: 6. The CDR3 nucleotides are TGCGCCAGCAGCAATGGACAGGGCCCCACTGAAGCTTTCTTT. Translated: CASSNGQGPTEAFF.

The chain recombines TRBV6-1 with TRBJ2-1; D is unclear. The end of the DNA aligns better with TRBJ2-7, so the J call may be wrong. Germline V gives CDR1 MNHNS, CDR2 SASEGT. The CDR3 has 16 residues. The DNA of the CDR3 is TGTGCCAGCAGCCCTACCATCTTGACGGCAACCTACGAGCAGTACTTC. It codes for CASSPTILTATYEQYF.

The rearrangement uses TRBV28 and TRBJ1-1; 7 positions agree with TRBD1. V shed 2 bases and J 2 bases; nucleotides not matched to a gene: 8. Germline lookup yields CDR1 MDHEN and CDR2 SYDVKM. The CDR3 contains 16 residues. CDR3 DNA sequence: TGTGCCAGCAGTTTAGACAGGGTGGCATCTAACACTGAAGCTTTCTTT. This sequence encodes CASSLDRVASNTEAFF.

The genes are TRBV29-1 and TRBJ2-1; D ambiguous. Near its end, the DNA agrees better with TRBJ2-5, so the J call may be wrong. CDR3 size: 13 residues. Germline V gene data show CDR1 as SQVTM and CDR2 as ANQGSEA. The CDR3 DNA is TGCAGCGTCAAAATAACTTGGAAAGAGACCCAGTACTTC. It yields the protein CSVKITWKETQYF.

To note about this clonotype: The junction does not match germline at one end; this may be a read error. V usage is TRBV5-1 and J usage is TRBJ1-2; possibly TRBD1 for D (6 bases). Germline V gene data show CDR1 as SGHRS and CDR2 as YFSETQ. This CDR3 is built from 15 residues. For the CDR3, the DNA is TGCGCCAGCAGCTGGAGGGGGGCGCAAGACTATGGCTGCACCTTC. Translated: CASSWRGAQDYGCTF.

The chain links TRBV5-1 to TRBJ2-5; 8 positions agree with TRBD2. Germline loops: CDR1 SGHRS, CDR2 YFSETQ. The V and J ends lost 3 bases and 5 bases, in that order; junction bases with no gene match: 9. The CDR3 is made up of 15 amino acids. CDR3 sequence reads: CASSWPSGGGETQYF. CDR3 in DNA: TGCGCCAGCAGCTGGCCCAGCGGGGGCGGGGAGACCCAGTACTTC.

The V gene is TRBV5-1, the J gene TRBJ1-1; TRBD1 agrees at 7 bases. Per the germline V gene, CDR1 is SGHRS and CDR2 is YFSETQ. The trim removed 4 bases at V and 1 base at J, leaving 16 bases unmatched. The CDR3 spans 18 residues. CDR3 bases: TGCGCCAGCAGCACCAAAACCGGGACAGACTCCGGGAACACTGAAGCTTTCTTT. Its protein product is CASSTKTGTDSGNTEAFF.